This is a list of T cell receptor beta chains from one sample in a study of blood T cell repertoires in COVID-19. The table came from immunoSEQ multiplex PCR; TCRdb's copy has only in-frame clones and leaves some out. The repertoire holds about 87,000 clones, with around 83% as singletons. Sequenced input: peripheral blood. The receptor set was obtained from a woman in her 70s with acute or convalescent COVID-19. The CDR3 runs from the conserved cysteine through the conserved F or W. A D gene is named only where the DNA matches it firmly. Expanded clones get a size class; other rows say once, few or many, or leave the size out.

j_call clone_size d_call v_call cdr3_nt cdr3_aa
TRBJ1-2 . TRBD1 TRBV11-3 TGTGCCAGTTCTTACTCAGGGACAGGGTTTGGCTACACCTTC CASSYSGTGFGYTF
TRBJ1-1 . . TRBV28 TGTGCCAGCAGTTTAGGGCTTTCAGAAGCTTTCTTT CASSLGLSEAFF
TRBJ1-2 . . TRBV5-1 TGCGCCAGCAGTAGAACGAATGAAGGCTACACCTTC CASSRTNEGYTF
TRBJ2-7 . TRBD2 TRBV27 TGTGCCAGCAGCCCCAGACCCGGGACTAGCGGTGCCTACGAGCAGTACTTC CASSPRPGTSGAYEQYF
TRBJ2-7 . TRBD1 TRBV9 TGTGCCAGCGGTGGACAGGGGTTGAGGGAGCAGTACTTC CASGGQGLREQYF
TRBJ1-4 . TRBD1 TRBV12-5 TGTGCTAGTGGTTTAGGACAGGGTACTAATGAAAAACTGTTTTTT CASGLGQGTNEKLFF
TRBJ2-2 . . TRBV9 TGTGCCAGCAGCGGCTATGAATCCGGGGAGCTGTTTTTT CASSGYESGELFF
TRBJ2-5 few . TRBV6-5 TGTGCCAGCAGTTTCTCTCCTTCGAGCATTCGGGAGACCCAGTACTTC CASSFSPSSIRETQYF
TRBJ2-7 . TRBD2 TRBV2 TGTGCCAGCAGCGGGGAGGCTAGCGGGGGGTACGAGCAGTACTTC CASSGEASGGYEQYF
TRBJ2-3 . TRBD2 TRBV29-1 TGCAGCGTTGCCAGTAGCGGGGGGGTAACAGATACGCAGTATTTT CSVASSGGVTDTQYF
TRBJ1-5 . TRBD1 TRBV10-3 TGTGCCATCAGTGAGTTCTTCAGGACAGGGCGTAATCAGCCCCAGCATTTT CAISEFFRTGRNQPQHF
TRBJ1-2 . . TRBV12-3/TRBV12-4 TGTGCCAGCAGTTGGACGGGGTATGGCTACACCTTC CASSWTGYGYTF
TRBJ2-5 . . TRBV7-5 TGTGTCAGAAGCCCGACTAGCGGGGGGACCCAGTACTTC CVRSPTSGGTQYF
TRBJ1-5 . TRBD1 TRBV2 TGTGCCAGCAGTGGAGCCTCCGGGACAGGGAGACAGCCCCAGCATTTT CASSGASGTGRQPQHF
TRBJ1-4 . . TRBV5-1 TGCGCCAGCAGTGCCACAGGGCTGGATGAAAAACTGTTTTTT CASSATGLDEKLFF
TRBJ1-2 . . TRBV28 TGTGCCAGCACCAGGAACTATGGCTACACCTTC CASTRNYGYTF
TRBJ2-1 . TRBD2 TRBV6-5 TGTGCCAGCAGTCCCCCGATTAGCGGGTACAATGAGCAGTTCTTC CASSPPISGYNEQFF
TRBJ2-1 . . TRBV29-1 TGCAGCGCCATTTCCTACAATGAGCAGTTCTTC CSAISYNEQFF
TRBJ1-1 once TRBD1 TRBV2 TGTGCCAGTAGGACAGGGGGCGCGAACACTGAAGCTTTCTTT CASRTGGANTEAFF
TRBJ2-3 . TRBD2 TRBV5-4 TGTGCCAGCAGCTTGGAAAGGACTAGCGGGAGCACAGATACGCAGTATTTT CASSLERTSGSTDTQYF
TRBJ2-4 . . TRBV29-1 TGCAGCGTTGAAACTGAATCGAAAAACATTCAGTACTTC CSVETESKNIQYF
TRBJ2-7 . . TRBV5-5 TGTGCCAGCAGCGCCTATAAACAGGGTAGGGACGAGCAGTACTTC CASSAYKQGRDEQYF
TRBJ1-5 . . TRBV30 TGTGCCTGGAGTGTCGGGGTACCTCAGCCCCAGCATTTT CAWSVGVPQPQHF
TRBJ2-3 . TRBD2 TRBV12-3/TRBV12-4 TGTGCCAGCAGTTCCGGGACTAGCGATACGCAGTATTTT CASSSGTSDTQYF
TRBJ1-2 . . TRBV18 TGTGCCAGCTCACCGGGGCCCCCGTCCGGCTACACCTTC CASSPGPPSGYTF
TRBJ2-5 few . TRBV4-1 TGCGCCAGCAGCCAAGGGGGCGTAGAGACCCAGTACTTC CASSQGGVETQYF
TRBJ1-1 . . TRBV7-9 TGTGCCAGCAGCGCCACGACAGGTAGTTTGGGAACTTTCTTT CASSATTGSLGTFF
TRBJ2-5 . . TRBV15 TGTGCCACCAGCAGCCCCTTCCCGGGGGGCACGCCCCCAGAGACCCAGTACTTC CATSSPFPGGTPPETQYF
TRBJ2-7 once TRBD1 TRBV2 TGTGCCAGCAGCCCGGACAGGGCCAAGTGGTACGAGCAGTACTTC CASSPDRAKWYEQYF
TRBJ1-4 . TRBD1 TRBV15 TGTGCCACCAGACCGACAGGGGTTAATGAAAAACTGTTTTTT CATRPTGVNEKLFF
TRBJ1-2 . TRBD1 TRBV5-1 TGCGCCAGCAGCCGTACCCCTCTAGACAGGGGCTATGGCTACACCTTC CASSRTPLDRGYGYTF
TRBJ2-1 . TRBD1 TRBV5-4 TGTGCCAGCAGCTTTATGACAGGGGTGGGTTACAATGAGCAGTTCTTC CASSFMTGVGYNEQFF
TRBJ1-1 . . TRBV18 TGTGCCAGCTCACCTTCGGGATTTTCAACTGAAGCTTTCTTT CASSPSGFSTEAFF
TRBJ1-1 . . TRBV18 TGTGCCAGCTCACCGTACGAGGACAGCCTGAACACTGAAGCTTTCTTT CASSPYEDSLNTEAFF
TRBJ1-2 few TRBD1 TRBV6-5 TGTGCCACCAGACCGGGACAGGGTGGGGACTATGGCTACACCTTC CATRPGQGGDYGYTF
TRBJ2-7 . TRBD1 TRBV23-1 TGCGCACCCGGGACAGGGGGACTGGGCGAGCAGTACTTC CAPGTGGLGEQYF
TRBJ1-2 . TRBD1 TRBV19 TGTGCCAGTAGTAATACAGGGGGAGGCTATGGCTACACCTTC CASSNTGGGYGYTF
TRBJ2-5 . TRBD1 TRBV30 TGTGCCTGGAGCCCAGGGGGCGGAGAGACCCAGTACTTC CAWSPGGGETQYF
TRBJ1-5 . . TRBV30 TGTGCCTGGAGTGTTTTTGGGCAGGGGTCAAATCAGCCCCAGCATTTT CAWSVFGQGSNQPQHF
TRBJ1-6 . . TRBV30 TGTGCCTGGAGGGTTGTCCACAGGGTCCACAATTCACCCCTCCACTTT CAWRVVHRVHNSPLHF
TRBJ2-2 . . TRBV6-4 TGTGCCAGCAGACTGGACATAGTCGGCGGGGAGCTGTTTTTT CASRLDIVGGELFF
TRBJ2-1 . TRBD1 TRBV11-2 TGTGCCAGCAGCCCGACAGGGTACAATGAGCAGTTCTTC CASSPTGYNEQFF
TRBJ1-1 . . TRBV7-3 TGTGCCAGCAGCTTGGGGCTCGGATACACTGAAGCTTTCTTT CASSLGLGYTEAFF
TRBJ1-2 . . TRBV20-1 TGCAGTGCTAGTGCAGGCGAGTATGGCTACACCTTC CSASAGEYGYTF
TRBJ2-1 few . TRBV24-1 TGTGCCACCAGTGACTCGGACTTCAATGAGCAGTTCTTC CATSDSDFNEQFF
TRBJ1-4 . TRBD1 TRBV7-3 TGTGCCAGCAGCTTACAACCAGGGGGAGAAGAAAAACTGTTTTTT CASSLQPGGEEKLFF
TRBJ1-2 . . TRBV19 TGTGCCAGTAGTCGCAACCAGAACTATGGCTACACCTTC CASSRNQNYGYTF
TRBJ1-1 . . TRBV20-1 TGCAGTGTTCCGACGGGAATTGAAGCTTTCTTT CSVPTGIEAFF
TRBJ2-1 . TRBD2 TRBV18 TGTGCCAGCTCTCTGACTAGCGGGGGAAATGAGCAGTTCTTC CASSLTSGGNEQFF
TRBJ1-4 . . TRBV30 TGTGCCTCATCGGACAGATTTAATGAAAAACTGTTTTTT CASSDRFNEKLFF
TRBJ2-7 . TRBD1 TRBV6-5 TGTGCCAGCAGCCAGGGACAGGGATTTGGCGAGCAGTACTTC CASSQGQGFGEQYF
TRBJ1-5 . . TRBV6-6 TGTGCCAGCAGTGTCGAAAGGGAGTATCAGCCCCAGCATTTT CASSVEREYQPQHF
TRBJ1-3 few . TRBV10-2 TGCGCCAGCAGCTCTAGCTCTGGAAACACCATATATTTT CASSSSSGNTIYF